The rows below give T cell receptor beta chains drawn from one sample of a study of sequential checkpoint blockade in melanoma. TCRdb's copy holds only in-frame clones and misses some; the assay was immunoSEQ multiplex PCR. The sample records around 11,000 clones, about 50% being singletons. The sample consisted of CD8+ T cells sorted from blood (inferred from file names), taken from a patient given nivolumab and ipilimumab in sequence. The receptor set was obtained from a human donor with melanoma. The CDR3 runs from the conserved cysteine through the conserved F or W. D genes are given only for firm matches. Some rows have no size entry. The others give once, few or many, or a class for an expanded clone.

j_call clone_size d_call v_call cdr3_nt cdr3_aa
TRBJ2-1 NA NA TRBV16 TGTGCCAGCAGCCAAGCCGTACGGGAGAAATCCTACAATGAGCAGTTCTTC CASSQAVREKSYNEQFF
TRBJ1-4 once NA TRBV2 TGTGCCAGTACCGACGGGGGGCGGATTGAAAAACTGTTTTTT CASTDGGRIEKLFF
TRBJ2-1 NA NA TRBV15 TGTGCCACCAGCAGAGCCAACAATGAGCAGTTCTTC CATSRANNEQFF
TRBJ2-3 NA TRBD1 TRBV5-6 TGTGCCAGCAGCCCCGGGACAGGGGCAGATACGCAGTATTTT CASSPGTGADTQYF
TRBJ2-7 NA TRBD2 TRBV11-2 TGTGCCAGCAGCTTGCTAGCGGGGGTCCTCCACGAGCAGTACTTC CASSLLAGVLHEQYF
TRBJ2-3 NA TRBD2 TRBV7-6 TGTGCCAGCAGCCTACTAGCGGGAGGTGGCACAGATACGCAGTATTTT CASSLLAGGGTDTQYF
TRBJ2-7 few NA TRBV15 TGTGCCACCAGCAGAGATCGAGGCGGCTACGAGCAGTACTTC CATSRDRGGYEQYF
TRBJ2-1 few TRBD2 TRBV4-3 TGCGCCAGCAGCCAAGATACTAGCGAGACCTACAATGAGCAGTTCTTC CASSQDTSETYNEQFF
TRBJ2-7 NA NA TRBV6-1 TGTGCCAGCAGTGGTCCGGGACATCCGACTCGGACCTACGAGCAGTACTTC CASSGPGHPTRTYEQYF
TRBJ1-2 NA NA TRBV5-3 TGTGCCAGCAGCCTTGGCGGGGAAGCTAACTATGGCTACACCTTC CASSLGGEANYGYTF
TRBJ2-7 NA NA TRBV18 TGTGCCAGCTCACCGGAACTATTAAGCTCCTACGAGCAGTACTTC CASSPELLSSYEQYF
TRBJ2-1 once TRBD2 TRBV9 TGTGCCAGCAGCGTAGTGAGTAGCGGGATTGATGAGCAGTTCTTC CASSVVSSGIDEQFF
TRBJ1-1 NA NA TRBV6-6 TGTGCCAGCAGTGAGGTCTCGCGGACTGAAGCTTTCTTT CASSEVSRTEAFF
TRBJ2-7 NA NA TRBV27 TGTGCCAGCAGTTTTTGGGGCCCCTACGAGCAGTACTTC CASSFWGPYEQYF
TRBJ1-1 NA TRBD1 TRBV29-1 TGCAGCGTTCCGGGACAGCCGATGAACACTGAAGCTTTCTTT CSVPGQPMNTEAFF
TRBJ2-2 NA NA TRBV6-6 TGTGCCACTTCTACCGGGGAGCTGTTTTTT CATSTGELFF
TRBJ1-4 NA TRBD1 TRBV9 TGTGCCAGCAGCGTAGGGGACAGGGGCCGGGAAAAACTGTTTTTT CASSVGDRGREKLFF
TRBJ1-2 NA NA TRBV5-1 TGCGCCAGCAGCTTGGAGTCAGAGGACTATGGCTACACCTTC CASSLESEDYGYTF
TRBJ2-1 few TRBD2 TRBV28 TGTGCCAGCAGTTTCGTCGGGAGGGCCGCTGAGCAGTTCTTC CASSFVGRAAEQFF
TRBJ2-5 NA NA TRBV27 TGTGCCAGCAGTCCCATCTCAAGCGGGGAGACCCAGTACTTC CASSPISSGETQYF
TRBJ2-7 once NA TRBV25-1 TGTGCCAGCAGTAGGACAGATGATGGCGAGCAGTACTTC CASSRTDDGEQYF
TRBJ2-2 few NA TRBV2 TGTGCCAGCAGTGAAGCGCTTCGAACTCCGAACACCGGGGAGCTGTTTTTT CASSEALRTPNTGELFF
TRBJ2-1 NA TRBD1 TRBV29-1 TGCAGCGTTGATTGGGACAGGGGCTCGAATGAGCAGTTCTTC CSVDWDRGSNEQFF
TRBJ1-1 NA NA TRBV28 TGTGCCAGCAGTTACAGGGAGAGTGGCACTGAAGCTTTCTTT CASSYRESGTEAFF
TRBJ2-2 NA NA TRBV27 TGTGCCAGCAGTCCCTCTAACTCCGGGGAGCTGTTTTTT CASSPSNSGELFF
TRBJ2-7 NA NA TRBV15 TGTGCCACCAGCAGAGGTCAGGGGTGGAGGTACGAGCAGTACTTC CATSRGQGWRYEQYF
TRBJ1-1 NA NA TRBV11-2 TGTGCCAGCAGCTTAATAGGGGTCGAACCGAACACTGAAGCTTTCTTT CASSLIGVEPNTEAFF
TRBJ1-1 NA NA TRBV27 TGTGCCAGCAGTTTAGGGCCGTCATTTGAAGCTTTCTTT CASSLGPSFEAFF
TRBJ1-2 once NA TRBV15 TGTGCCACCAGCCTCCTTGGACAGAATACTTTCTACTATGGCTACACCTTC CATSLLGQNTFYYGYTF
TRBJ2-7 NA TRBD2 TRBV4-3 TGCGCCAGCAGCCCAAGCGGGAGTGGAGCCTACGAGCAGTACTTC CASSPSGSGAYEQYF
TRBJ2-1 NA NA TRBV27 TGTGCCAGCAGTCCGTCCTACAATGAGCAGTTCTTC CASSPSYNEQFF
TRBJ2-6 NA NA TRBV9 TGTGCCAGCAGCGCCTCGGGGGCTGGGGCCAACGTCCTGACTTTC CASSASGAGANVLTF
TRBJ1-3 NA NA TRBV28 TGTGCCAGCAGCTCCGACACTAGCTCTGGAAACACCATATATTTT CASSSDTSSGNTIYF
TRBJ1-4 NA NA TRBV4-3 TGCGCCAGCAGCTGGGGAGGAGGGGAAAAACTGTTTTTT CASSWGGGEKLFF
TRBJ2-7 NA NA TRBV4-1 TGCGCCAGCAGCCAAGATGCAGGGCTCTCCTACGAGCAGTACTTC CASSQDAGLSYEQYF
TRBJ2-1 NA NA TRBV10-3 TGTGCCAGCAGTTACACAGGGAACAATGAGCAGTTCTTC CASSYTGNNEQFF
TRBJ1-1 NA NA TRBV27 TGTGCCACCAGGGGAGGTAAGAACACTGAAGCTTTCTTT CATRGGKNTEAFF
TRBJ1-1 NA TRBD1 TRBV27 TGTGCCAGCAGTCAACGGACAGGGGGGGCTGAAGCTTTCTTT CASSQRTGGAEAFF
TRBJ1-5 NA NA TRBV19 TGTGCCAGTAGGGAGGGGCACCAGCCCCAGCATTTT CASREGHQPQHF
TRBJ2-3 NA TRBD2 TRBV27 TGTGCCAGCAGTCTTCGACTAGCGGGAATTACAGATACGCAGTATTTT CASSLRLAGITDTQYF
TRBJ2-7 NA TRBD2 TRBV6-5 TGTGCCAGCAGTAGCGGACTAGCGGGAGAGAGGGAGCAGTACTTC CASSSGLAGEREQYF
TRBJ2-7 few NA TRBV27 TGTGCCAGCAGTTTATCCCCCACCGGGAGCTCCTACGAGCAGTACTTC CASSLSPTGSSYEQYF
TRBJ1-4 large NA TRBV13 TGTGCCAGCAGCGAGGGAACTTGGGCAACTAATGAAAAACTGTTTTTT CASSEGTWATNEKLFF
TRBJ2-7 NA NA TRBV5-1 TGCGCCAGCAGCTCCGGGACACTCACCTACGAGCAGTACTTC CASSSGTLTYEQYF
TRBJ2-2 NA NA TRBV4-3 TGCGCCAGCAGCCAAGGAGTCGCCGTGGTGAGGGAGCTGTTTTTT CASSQGVAVVRELFF
TRBJ2-1 NA TRBD2 TRBV30 TGTGCCTCAACGCTAGCGGGAGCTGACAATGAGCAGTTCTTC CASTLAGADNEQFF
TRBJ1-1 NA NA TRBV7-9 TGTGCCAGCAGTCCCTATGAGGAGCTCACTGAAGCTTTCTTT CASSPYEELTEAFF
TRBJ2-7 NA TRBD1 TRBV27 TGTGCCAGCAGTCTCCGGGGACAGGGGGCCCACGAGCAGTACTTC CASSLRGQGAHEQYF
TRBJ2-7 NA TRBD1 TRBV27 TGTGCCAGCAGCCTCACGGGGACAGGGAATCCCTACGAGCAGTACTTC CASSLTGTGNPYEQYF
TRBJ2-1 few TRBD2 TRBV19 TGTGCCAGTAGTATTATAGCGGGAGGGCCTGGCAATGAGCAGTTCTTC CASSIIAGGPGNEQFF